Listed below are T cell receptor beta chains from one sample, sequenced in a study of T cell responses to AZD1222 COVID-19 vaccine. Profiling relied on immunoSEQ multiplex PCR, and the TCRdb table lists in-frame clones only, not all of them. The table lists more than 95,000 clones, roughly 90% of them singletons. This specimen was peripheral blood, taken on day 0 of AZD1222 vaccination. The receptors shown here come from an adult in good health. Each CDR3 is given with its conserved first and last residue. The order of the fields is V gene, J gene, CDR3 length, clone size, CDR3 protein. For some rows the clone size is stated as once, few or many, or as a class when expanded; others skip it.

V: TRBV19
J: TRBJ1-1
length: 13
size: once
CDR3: CASSIRVVTEAFF

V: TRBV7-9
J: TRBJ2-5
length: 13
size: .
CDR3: CASSLLGSETQYF

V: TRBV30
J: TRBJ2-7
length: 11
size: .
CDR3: CAWSVRYEQYF

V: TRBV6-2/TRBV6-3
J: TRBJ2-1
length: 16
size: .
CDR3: CASSYQSSGYYNEQFF

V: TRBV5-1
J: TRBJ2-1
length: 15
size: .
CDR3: CASSLEARSYNEQFF

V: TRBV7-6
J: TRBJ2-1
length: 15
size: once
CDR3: CASSFAQGSYNEQFF

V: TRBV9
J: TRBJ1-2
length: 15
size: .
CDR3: CASSPTEGGGYGYTF

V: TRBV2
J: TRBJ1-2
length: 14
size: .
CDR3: CASIPDRGGDGYTF

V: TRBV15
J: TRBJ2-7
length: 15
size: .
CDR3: CATSRGGQGKYEQYF

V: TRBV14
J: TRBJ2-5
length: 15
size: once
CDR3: CASSQDRGPVKTQYF

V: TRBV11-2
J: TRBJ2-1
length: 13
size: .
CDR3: CASSLEASGVQFF

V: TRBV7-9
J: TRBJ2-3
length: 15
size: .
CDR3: CASSFTGDRTDTQYF

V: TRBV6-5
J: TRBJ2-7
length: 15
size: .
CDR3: CASTLSRGNSYEQYF

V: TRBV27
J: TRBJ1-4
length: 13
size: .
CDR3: CASSLSGDEKLFF

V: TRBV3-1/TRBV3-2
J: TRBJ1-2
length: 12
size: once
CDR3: CASSQGEEGYTF

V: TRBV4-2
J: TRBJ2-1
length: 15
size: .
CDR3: CASSHPLGSYNEQFF

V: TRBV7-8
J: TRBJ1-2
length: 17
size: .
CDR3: CASSLDARQGDGYGYTF

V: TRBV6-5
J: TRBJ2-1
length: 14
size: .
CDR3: CASTSLIAGNEQFF

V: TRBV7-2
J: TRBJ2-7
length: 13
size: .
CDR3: CASSLVASYEQYF

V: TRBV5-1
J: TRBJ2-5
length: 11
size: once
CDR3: CASSLAETQYF

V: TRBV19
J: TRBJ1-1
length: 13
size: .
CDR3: CASIRTRDYEAFF

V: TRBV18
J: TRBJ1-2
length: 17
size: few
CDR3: CASSPKTGGLRRYGYTF

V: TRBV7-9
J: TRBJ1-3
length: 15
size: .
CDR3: CASSFGTGAGNTIYF

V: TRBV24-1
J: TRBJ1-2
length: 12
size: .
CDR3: CATSDPDYGYTF

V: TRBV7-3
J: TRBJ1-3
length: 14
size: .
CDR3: CASSLGQGRSKLNF

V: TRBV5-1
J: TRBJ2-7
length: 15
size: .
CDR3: CASSLDGSSRYEQYF

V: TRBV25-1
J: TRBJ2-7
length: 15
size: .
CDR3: CASSEPGTGGGEQYF

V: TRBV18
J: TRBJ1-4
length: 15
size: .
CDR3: CASSPPGQQNEKLFF

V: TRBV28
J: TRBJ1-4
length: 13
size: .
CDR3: CASVTGTAEKLFF

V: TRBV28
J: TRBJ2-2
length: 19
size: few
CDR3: CASSPTPGLAGVIPGELFF

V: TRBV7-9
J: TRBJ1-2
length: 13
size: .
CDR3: CASSLTWADGYTF

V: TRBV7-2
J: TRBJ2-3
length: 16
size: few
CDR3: CASSSWGWGESDTQYF

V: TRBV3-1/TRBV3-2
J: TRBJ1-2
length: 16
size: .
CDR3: CASSQVPQAYNYGYTF

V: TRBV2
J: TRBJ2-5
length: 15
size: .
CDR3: CASSEHGQWGETQYF

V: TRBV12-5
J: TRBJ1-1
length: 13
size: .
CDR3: CASGKEEGTEAFF

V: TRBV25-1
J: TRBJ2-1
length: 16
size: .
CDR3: CASSEYGVSSYNEQFF

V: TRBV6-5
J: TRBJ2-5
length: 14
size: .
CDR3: CASTAGRALETQYF